What follows is one TCR beta chain and its context. Its antigen is still unknown. V lost 7 bases and J 1 base, leaving 10 bases between the germline ends. Germline values: CDR1 LNHDA, CDR2 SQIVND (reference sequence). The CDR3 consists of 13 residues. These data come from a study of cytomegalovirus exposure and HLA in healthy donors. Regarding the study as a whole: Several of the most significant clusters appeared linked to common viral pathogens, based on a later analysis.

The PCR had 60 Vbeta and 13 Jbeta primers. The table came from immunoSEQ multiplex PCR; TCRdb's copy has only in-frame clones and leaves some out. The sample totals 150,000 to 200,000 clones. This clonotype originated in a woman in her sixties or seventies in good health and CMV-seronegative. Sequenced material: PBMCs. The rearrangement links TRBV19 to TRBJ1-1; maybe TRBD1 (5 bases). The CDR3 protein is CASNRQPNTEAFF. Here the CDR3 DNA reads TGTGCCAGTAATCGACAGCCGAACACTGAAGCTTTCTTT.